This TCR beta chain was identified during a study of control samples from healthy donors and cancer patients. Method: immunoSEQ multiplex PCR; TCRdb's copy keeps in-frame clones and lacks some. This sample carries about 120,000 clones, more than 80% of them seen once, and the ten largest clones take less than 1.5%. V lost 6 bases to trimming and J lost 6 bases, with 12 bases between them. Germline V lookup: CDR1 SNHLY, CDR2 FYNNEI. This CDR3 comprises 13 residues. Source material: PBMCs. This chain links TRBV2 with TRBJ1-5, with D tentatively TRBD1 (6 bases). This receptor was obtained from a woman between 50 and 59 years old with colorectal cancer. CDR3 DNA sequence: TGTGCCAGCAGGCGCAGGGGCGCTCAGCCCCAGCATTTT. Translating gives CASRRRGAQPQHF.